This T cell receptor beta chain was profiled in a study of blood T cell repertoires in COVID-19. Across the study: Sample material is recorded as cDNA or gDNA derived from T cells, B-cell-depleted T cells, or PBMCs.

This clone showed up just a few times. The protocol was immunoSEQ multiplex PCR, while the TCRdb copy is restricted to in-frame clones and leaves out a portion. Counted here are about 110,000 clones, 75% to 90% occurring once; the ten biggest clones make up 6.6%. The CDR3 loop spans 14 amino acids. Trimming took 5 bases from V and 4 from J, leaving 14 bases between them. Germline values: CDR1 SGHVS, CDR2 FQNEAQ. This chain joins TRBV7-8 and TRBJ1-1; D possibly corresponds to TRBD1 (6 bases). The sequence came from a woman aged 45-65 years with acute or convalescent COVID-19. Sequencing was performed on peripheral blood. Here the CDR3 DNA reads TGTGCCAGCAGCGCAGGACAGAGAGCCACTGAAGCTTTCTTT. The encoded protein is CASSAGQRATEAFF.